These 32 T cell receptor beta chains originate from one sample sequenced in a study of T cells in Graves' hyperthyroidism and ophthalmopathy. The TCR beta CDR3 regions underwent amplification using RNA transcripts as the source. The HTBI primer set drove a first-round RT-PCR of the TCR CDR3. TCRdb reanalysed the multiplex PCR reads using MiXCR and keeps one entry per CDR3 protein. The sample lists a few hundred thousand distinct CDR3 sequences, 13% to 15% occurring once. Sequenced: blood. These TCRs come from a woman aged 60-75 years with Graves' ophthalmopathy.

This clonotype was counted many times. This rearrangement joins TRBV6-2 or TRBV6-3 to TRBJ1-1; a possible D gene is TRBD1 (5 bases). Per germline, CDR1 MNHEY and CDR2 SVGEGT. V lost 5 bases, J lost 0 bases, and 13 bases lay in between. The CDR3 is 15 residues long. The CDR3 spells CASSPGEGMNTEAFF. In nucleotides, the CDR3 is TGTGCCAGCAGTCCGGGGGAAGGGATGAACACTGAAGCTTTCTTT.

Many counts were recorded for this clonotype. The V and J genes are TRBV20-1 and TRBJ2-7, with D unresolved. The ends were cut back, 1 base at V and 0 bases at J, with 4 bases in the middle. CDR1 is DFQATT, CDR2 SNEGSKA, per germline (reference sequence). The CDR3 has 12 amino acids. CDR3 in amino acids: CSARGPSYEQYF. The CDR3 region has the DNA TGCAGTGCTAGAGGACCCTCCTACGAGCAGTACTTC.

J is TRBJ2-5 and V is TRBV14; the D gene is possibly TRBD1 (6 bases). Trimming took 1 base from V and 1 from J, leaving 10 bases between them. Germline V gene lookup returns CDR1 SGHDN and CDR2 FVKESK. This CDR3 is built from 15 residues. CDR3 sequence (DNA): TGTGCCAGCAGCCAAGTCCAGGGGCCCCAAGAGACCCAGTACTTC. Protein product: CASSQVQGPQETQYF.

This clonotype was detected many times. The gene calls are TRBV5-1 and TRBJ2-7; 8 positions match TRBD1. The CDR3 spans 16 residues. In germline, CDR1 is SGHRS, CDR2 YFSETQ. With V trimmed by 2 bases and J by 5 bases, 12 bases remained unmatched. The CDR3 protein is CASSFLRQGPLNEQYF. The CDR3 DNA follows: TGCGCCAGCAGCTTTCTTAGACAGGGGCCTCTGAACGAGCAGTACTTC.

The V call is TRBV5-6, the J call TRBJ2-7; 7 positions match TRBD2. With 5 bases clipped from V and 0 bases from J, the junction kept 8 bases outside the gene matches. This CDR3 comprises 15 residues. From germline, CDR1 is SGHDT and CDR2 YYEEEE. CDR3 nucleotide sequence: TGTGCCAGCAGACATCTAGCGGCTAGCTCCTACGAGCAGTACTTC. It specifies CASRHLAASSYEQYF. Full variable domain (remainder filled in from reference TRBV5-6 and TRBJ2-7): DAGVTQSPTHLIKTRGQQVTLRCSPKSGHDTVSWYQQALGQGPQFIFQYYEEEERQRGNFPDRFSGHQFPNYSSELNVNALLLGDSALYLCASRHLAASSYEQYFGPGTRLTVT.

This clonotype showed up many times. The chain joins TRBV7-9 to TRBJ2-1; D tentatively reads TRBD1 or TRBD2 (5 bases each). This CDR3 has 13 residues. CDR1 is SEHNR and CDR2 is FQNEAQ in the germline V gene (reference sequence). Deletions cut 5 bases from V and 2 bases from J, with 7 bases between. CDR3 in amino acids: CASSQGAYNEQFF. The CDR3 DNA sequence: TGTGCCAGCAGCCAGGGAGCCTACAATGAGCAGTTCTTC.

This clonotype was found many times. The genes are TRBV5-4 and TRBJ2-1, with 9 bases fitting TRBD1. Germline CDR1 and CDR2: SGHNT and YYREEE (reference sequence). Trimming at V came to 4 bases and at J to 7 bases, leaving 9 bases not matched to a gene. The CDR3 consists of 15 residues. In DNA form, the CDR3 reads TGTGCCAGCAGCGCACAGGGGGCTGTTAGGAATGAGCAGTTCTTC. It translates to CASSAQGAVRNEQFF.

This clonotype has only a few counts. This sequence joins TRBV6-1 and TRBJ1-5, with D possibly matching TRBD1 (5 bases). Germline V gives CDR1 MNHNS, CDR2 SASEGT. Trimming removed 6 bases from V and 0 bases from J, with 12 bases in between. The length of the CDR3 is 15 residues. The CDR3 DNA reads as TGTGCCAGCAGCCCGGGACGGCTTAGCAATCAGCCCCAGCATTTT. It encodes CASSPGRLSNQPQHF.

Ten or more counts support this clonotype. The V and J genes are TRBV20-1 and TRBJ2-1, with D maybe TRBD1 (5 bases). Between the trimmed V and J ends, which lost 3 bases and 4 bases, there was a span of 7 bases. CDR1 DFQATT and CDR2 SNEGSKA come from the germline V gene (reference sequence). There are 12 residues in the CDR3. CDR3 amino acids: CSASGAYNEQFF. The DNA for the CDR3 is TGCAGTGCTAGTGGGGCTTACAATGAGCAGTTCTTC.

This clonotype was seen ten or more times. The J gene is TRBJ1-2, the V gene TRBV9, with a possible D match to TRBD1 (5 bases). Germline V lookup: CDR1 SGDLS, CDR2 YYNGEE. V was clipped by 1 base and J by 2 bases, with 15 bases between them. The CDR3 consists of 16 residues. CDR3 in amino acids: CASSVIPQGQNYGYTF. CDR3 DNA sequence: TGTGCCAGCAGCGTAATCCCCCAGGGTCAGAACTATGGCTACACCTTC.

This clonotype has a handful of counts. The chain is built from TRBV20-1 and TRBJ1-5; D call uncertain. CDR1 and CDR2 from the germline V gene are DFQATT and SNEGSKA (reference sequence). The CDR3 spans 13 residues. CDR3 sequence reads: CSATGNSNQPQHF. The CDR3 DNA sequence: TGCAGCGCAACGGGGAATAGCAATCAGCCCCAGCATTTT.

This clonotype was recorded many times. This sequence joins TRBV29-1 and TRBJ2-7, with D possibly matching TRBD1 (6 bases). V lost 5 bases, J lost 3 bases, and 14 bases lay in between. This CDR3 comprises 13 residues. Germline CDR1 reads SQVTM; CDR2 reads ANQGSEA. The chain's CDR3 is CSVQIRGGYEQYF. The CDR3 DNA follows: TGCAGCGTTCAAATCAGGGGTGGCTACGAGCAGTACTTC.

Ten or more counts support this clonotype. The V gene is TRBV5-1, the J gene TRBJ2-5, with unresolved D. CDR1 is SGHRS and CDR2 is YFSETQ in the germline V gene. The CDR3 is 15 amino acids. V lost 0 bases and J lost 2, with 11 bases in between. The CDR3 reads CASSLVGNPQETQYF. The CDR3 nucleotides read TGCGCCAGCAGCTTGGTTGGGAACCCTCAAGAGACCCAGTACTTC.

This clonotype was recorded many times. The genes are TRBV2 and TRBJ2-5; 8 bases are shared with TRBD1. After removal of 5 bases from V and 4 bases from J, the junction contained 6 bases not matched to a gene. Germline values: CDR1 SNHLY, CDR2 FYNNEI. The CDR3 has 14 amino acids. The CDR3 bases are TGTGCCAGCAGTTGGGACAGGAACCGAGAGACCCAGTACTTC. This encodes CASSWDRNRETQYF. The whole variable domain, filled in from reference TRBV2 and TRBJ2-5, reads EPEVTQTPSHQVTQMGQEVILRCVPISNHLYFYWYRQILGQKVEFLVSFYNNEISEKSEIFDDQFSVERPDGSNFTLKIRSTKLEDSAMYFCASSWDRNRETQYFGPGTRLLVL.

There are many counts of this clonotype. The CDR3 is CASSPLGRGYEQYF. CDR3 nucleotides: TGTGCCAGCTCACCCCTGGGTCGGGGCTACGAGCAGTACTTC. V and J are TRBV18 and TRBJ2-7; the D gene is possibly TRBD2 (5 bases). Germline CDR1 KGHSH, CDR2 LQKENI. V lost 3 bases and J 3 bases, leaving 12 bases between the germline ends. There are 14 residues in the CDR3.

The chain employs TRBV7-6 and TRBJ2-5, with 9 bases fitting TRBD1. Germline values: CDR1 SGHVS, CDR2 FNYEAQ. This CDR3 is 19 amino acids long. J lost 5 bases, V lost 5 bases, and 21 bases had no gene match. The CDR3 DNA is TGTGCCAGCAGCCAAGCGGGGACAGGGCTTTCGGTGAATCTGGAGACCCAGTACTTC. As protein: CASSQAGTGLSVNLETQYF.

CDR3 residues: CASLRGRTYNEQFF. In DNA form, the CDR3 reads TGCGCCAGCCTCCGCGGGAGGACGTACAATGAGCAGTTCTTC. This chain connects TRBV4-1 to TRBJ2-1; 8 bases are shared with TRBD2. This CDR3 has 14 residues. Losses at the gene ends were 8 bases for V and 4 bases for J; bases not matched to a gene: 7. The germline gives CDR1 MGHRA, CDR2 YSYEKL.

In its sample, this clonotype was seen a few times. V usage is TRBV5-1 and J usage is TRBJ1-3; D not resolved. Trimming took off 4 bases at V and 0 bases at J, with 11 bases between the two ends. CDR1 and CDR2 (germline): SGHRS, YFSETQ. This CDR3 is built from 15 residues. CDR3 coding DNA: TGCGCCAGCAGCCCGCACAGTGACTCTGGAAACACCATATATTTT. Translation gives CASSPHSDSGNTIYF.

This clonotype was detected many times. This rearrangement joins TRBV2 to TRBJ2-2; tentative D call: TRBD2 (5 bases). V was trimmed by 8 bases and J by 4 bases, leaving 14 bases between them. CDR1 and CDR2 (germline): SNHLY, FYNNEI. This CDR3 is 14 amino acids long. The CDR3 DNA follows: TGTGCCAGCTGGACCCTAGCTGCCACCGGGGAGCTGTTTTTT. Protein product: CASWTLAATGELFF.

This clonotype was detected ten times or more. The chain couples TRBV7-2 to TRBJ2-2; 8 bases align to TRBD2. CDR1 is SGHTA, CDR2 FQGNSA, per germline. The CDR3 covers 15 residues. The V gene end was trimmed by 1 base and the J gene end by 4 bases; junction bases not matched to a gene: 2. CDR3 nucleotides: TGTGCCAGCAGCTTAGACGGGAGGGCCACCGGGGAGCTGTTTTTT. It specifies CASSLDGRATGELFF.

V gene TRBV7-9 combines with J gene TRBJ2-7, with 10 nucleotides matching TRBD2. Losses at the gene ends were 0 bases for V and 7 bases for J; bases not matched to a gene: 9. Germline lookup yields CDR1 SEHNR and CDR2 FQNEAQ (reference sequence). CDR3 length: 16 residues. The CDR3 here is CASSLAPAGGPDEQYF. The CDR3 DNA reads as TGTGCCAGCAGCTTAGCCCCAGCGGGAGGGCCGGATGAGCAGTACTTC. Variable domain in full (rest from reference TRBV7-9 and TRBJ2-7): DTGVSQNPRHKITKRGQNVTFRCDPISEHNRLYWYRQTLGQGPEFLTYFQNEAQLEKSRLLSDRFSAERPKGSFSTLEIQRTEQGDSAMYLCASSLAPAGGPDEQYFGPGTRLTVT.

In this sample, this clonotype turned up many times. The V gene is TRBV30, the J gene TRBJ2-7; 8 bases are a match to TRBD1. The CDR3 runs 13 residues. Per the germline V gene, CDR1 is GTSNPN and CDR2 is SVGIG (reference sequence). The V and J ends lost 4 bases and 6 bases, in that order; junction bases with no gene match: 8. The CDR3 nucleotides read TGTGCCTGGAACAGACAGGGGAATGGCGAGCAGTACTTC. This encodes CAWNRQGNGEQYF.

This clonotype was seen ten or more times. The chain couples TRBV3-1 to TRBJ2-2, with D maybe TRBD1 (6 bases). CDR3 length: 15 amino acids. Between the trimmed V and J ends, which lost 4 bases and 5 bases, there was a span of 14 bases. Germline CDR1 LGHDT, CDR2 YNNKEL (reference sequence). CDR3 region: CASSLGRGRTGELFF. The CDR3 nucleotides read TGTGCCAGCAGCCTCGGCAGGGGTCGTACCGGGGAGCTGTTTTTT.

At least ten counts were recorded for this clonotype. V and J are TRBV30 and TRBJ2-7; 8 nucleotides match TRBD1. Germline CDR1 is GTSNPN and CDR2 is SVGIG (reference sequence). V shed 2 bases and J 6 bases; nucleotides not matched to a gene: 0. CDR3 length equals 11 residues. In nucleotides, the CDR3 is TGTGCCTGGAGTACAGGGGGCGAGCAGTACTTC. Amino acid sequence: CAWSTGGEQYF. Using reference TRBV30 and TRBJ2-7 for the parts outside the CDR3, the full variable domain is SQTIHQWPATLVQPVGSPLSLECTVEGTSNPNLYWYRQAAGRGLQLLFYSVGIGQISSEVPQNLSASRPQDRQFILSSKKLLLSDSGFYLCAWSTGGEQYFGPGTRLTVT.

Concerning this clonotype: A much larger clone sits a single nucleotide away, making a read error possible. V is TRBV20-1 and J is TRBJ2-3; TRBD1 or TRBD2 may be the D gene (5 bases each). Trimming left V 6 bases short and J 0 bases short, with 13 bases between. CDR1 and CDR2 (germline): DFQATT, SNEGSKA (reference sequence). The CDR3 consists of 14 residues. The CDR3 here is CSAERGPSTDTQYF. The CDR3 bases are TGCAGTGCCGAGAGGGGACCTAGCACAGATACGCAGTATTTT.

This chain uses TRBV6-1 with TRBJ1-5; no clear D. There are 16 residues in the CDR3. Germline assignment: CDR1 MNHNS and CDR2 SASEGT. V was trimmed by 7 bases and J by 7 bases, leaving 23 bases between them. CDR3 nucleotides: TGTGCCAGCACAAACCCACATGGGTACATTCAGCAGCCCCAGCATTTT. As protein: CASTNPHGYIQQPQHF.

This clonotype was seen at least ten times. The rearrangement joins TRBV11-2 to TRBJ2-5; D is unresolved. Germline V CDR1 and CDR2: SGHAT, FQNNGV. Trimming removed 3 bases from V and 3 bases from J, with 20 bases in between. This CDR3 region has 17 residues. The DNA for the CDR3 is TGTGCCAGCAGCTTTCGTCGATTCGCCGTAATTAAAGAGACCCAGTACTTC. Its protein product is CASSFRRFAVIKETQYF. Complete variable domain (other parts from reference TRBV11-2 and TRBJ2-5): EAGVAQSPRYKIIEKRQSVAFWCNPISGHATLYWYQQILGQGPKLLIQFQNNGVVDDSQLPKDRFSAERLKGVDSTLKIQPAKLEDSAVYLCASSFRRFAVIKETQYFGPGTRLLVL.

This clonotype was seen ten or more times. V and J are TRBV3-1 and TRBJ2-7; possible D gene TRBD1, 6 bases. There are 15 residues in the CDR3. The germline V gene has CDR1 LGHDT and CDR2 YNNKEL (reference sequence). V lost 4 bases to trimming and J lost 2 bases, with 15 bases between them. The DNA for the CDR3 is TGTGCCAGCAGCCTAGACGACAGGACTCCCTACGAGCAGTACTTC. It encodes CASSLDDRTPYEQYF.

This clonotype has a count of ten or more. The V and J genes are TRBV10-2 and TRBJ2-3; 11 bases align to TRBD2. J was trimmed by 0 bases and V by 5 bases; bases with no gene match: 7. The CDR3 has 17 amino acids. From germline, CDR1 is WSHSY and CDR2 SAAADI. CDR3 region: CASSNGGLAGSTDTQYF. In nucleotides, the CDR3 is TGCGCCAGCAGTAACGGTGGACTAGCGGGTAGCACAGATACGCAGTATTTT.

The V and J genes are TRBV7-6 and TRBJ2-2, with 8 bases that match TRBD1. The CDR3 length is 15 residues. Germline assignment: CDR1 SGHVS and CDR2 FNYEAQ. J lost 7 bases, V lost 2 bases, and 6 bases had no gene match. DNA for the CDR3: TGTGCCAGCAGCTTATTATCCAGGGGGCTCGGGGAGCTGTTTTTT. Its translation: CASSLLSRGLGELFF.

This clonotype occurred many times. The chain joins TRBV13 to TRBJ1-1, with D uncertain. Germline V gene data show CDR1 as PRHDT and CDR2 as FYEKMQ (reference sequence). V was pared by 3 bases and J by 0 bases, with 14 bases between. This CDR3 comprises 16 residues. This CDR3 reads CASSFGVGSMNTEAFF. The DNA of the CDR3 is TGTGCCAGCAGCTTTGGTGTGGGGAGCATGAACACTGAAGCTTTCTTT.

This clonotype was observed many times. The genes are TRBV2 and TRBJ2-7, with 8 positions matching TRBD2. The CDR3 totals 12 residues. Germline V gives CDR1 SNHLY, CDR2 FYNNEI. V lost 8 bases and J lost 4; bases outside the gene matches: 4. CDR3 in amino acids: CASGREVYEQYF. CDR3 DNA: TGTGCCAGCGGGCGGGAGGTTTACGAGCAGTACTTC.